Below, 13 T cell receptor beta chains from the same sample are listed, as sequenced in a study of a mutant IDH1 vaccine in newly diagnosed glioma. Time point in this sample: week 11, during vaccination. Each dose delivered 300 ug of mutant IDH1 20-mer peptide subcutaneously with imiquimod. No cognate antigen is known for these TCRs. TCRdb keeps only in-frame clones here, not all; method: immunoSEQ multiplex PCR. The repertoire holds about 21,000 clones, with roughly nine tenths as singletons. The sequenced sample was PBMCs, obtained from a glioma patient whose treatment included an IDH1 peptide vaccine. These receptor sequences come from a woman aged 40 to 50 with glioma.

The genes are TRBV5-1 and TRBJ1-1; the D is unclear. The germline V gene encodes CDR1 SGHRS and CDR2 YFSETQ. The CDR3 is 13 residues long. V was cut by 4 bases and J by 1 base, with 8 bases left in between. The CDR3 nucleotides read TGCGCCAGCAGCAGTGGAGAGAACACTGAAGCTTTCTTT. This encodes CASSSGENTEAFF.

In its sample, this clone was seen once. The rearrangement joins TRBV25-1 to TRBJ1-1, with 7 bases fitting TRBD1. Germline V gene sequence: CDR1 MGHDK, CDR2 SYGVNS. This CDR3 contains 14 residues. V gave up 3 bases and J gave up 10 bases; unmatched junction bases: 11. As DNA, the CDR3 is TGTGCCAGCAGTGACTATGACAGGGCCAAGGGAGCTTTCTTT. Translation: CASSDYDRAKGAFF.

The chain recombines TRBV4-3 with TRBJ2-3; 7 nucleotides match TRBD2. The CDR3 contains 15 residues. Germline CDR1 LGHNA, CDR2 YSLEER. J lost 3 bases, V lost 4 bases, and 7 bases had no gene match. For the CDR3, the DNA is TGCGCCAGCAGCCGGGGGACGGGGGGTACAGATACGCAGTATTTT. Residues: CASSRGTGGTDTQYF.

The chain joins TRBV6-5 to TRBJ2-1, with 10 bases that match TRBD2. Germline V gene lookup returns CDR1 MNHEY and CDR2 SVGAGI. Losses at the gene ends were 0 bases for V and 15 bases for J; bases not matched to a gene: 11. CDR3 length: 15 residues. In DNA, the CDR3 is TGTGCCAGCAGTTACTCGACGGCCCCAGCGGGGGGGAGGTTCTTC. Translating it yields CASSYSTAPAGGRFF.

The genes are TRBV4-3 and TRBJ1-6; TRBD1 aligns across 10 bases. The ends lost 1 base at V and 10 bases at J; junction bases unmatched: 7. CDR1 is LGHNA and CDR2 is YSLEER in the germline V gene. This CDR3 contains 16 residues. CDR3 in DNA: TGCGCCAGCAGCCAAGCCCGGACAGGGGGGTCGTCACCCCTCCACTTT. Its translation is CASSQARTGGSSPLHF.

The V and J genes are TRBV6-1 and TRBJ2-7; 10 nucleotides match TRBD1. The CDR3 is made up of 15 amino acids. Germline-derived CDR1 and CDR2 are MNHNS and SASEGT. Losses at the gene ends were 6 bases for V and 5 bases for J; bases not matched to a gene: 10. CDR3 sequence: CASRMGGTGDDEQYF. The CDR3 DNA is TGTGCCAGCAGGATGGGGGGGACAGGGGATGACGAGCAGTACTTC.

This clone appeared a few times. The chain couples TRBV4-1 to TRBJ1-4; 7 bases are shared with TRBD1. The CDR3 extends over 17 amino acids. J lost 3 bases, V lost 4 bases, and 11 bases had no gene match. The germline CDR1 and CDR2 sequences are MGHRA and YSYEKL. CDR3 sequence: CASSRAPPGGSNEKLFF. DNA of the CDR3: TGCGCCAGCAGCCGGGCGCCCCCAGGGGGTTCTAATGAAAAACTGTTTTTT.

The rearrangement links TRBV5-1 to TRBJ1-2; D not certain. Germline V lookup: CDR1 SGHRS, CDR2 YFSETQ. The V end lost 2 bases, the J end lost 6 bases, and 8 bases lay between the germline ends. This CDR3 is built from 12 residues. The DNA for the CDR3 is TGCGCCAGCAGCTTACCAGGCGATGGCTACACCTTC. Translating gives CASSLPGDGYTF.

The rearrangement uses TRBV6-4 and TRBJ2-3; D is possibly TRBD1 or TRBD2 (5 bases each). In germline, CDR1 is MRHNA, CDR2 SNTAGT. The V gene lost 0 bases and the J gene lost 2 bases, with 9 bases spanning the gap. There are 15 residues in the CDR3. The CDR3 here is CASSDSGGSTDTQYF. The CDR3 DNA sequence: TGTGCCAGCAGTGACTCTGGGGGATCCACAGATACGCAGTATTTT.

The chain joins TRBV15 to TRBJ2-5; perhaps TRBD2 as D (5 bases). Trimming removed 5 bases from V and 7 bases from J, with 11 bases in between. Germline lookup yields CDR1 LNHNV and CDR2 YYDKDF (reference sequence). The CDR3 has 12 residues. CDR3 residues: CATSLTRGTQYF. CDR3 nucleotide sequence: TGTGCCACCAGCTTGACCCGGGGGACCCAGTACTTC. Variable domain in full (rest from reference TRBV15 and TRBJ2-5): DAMVIQNPRYQVTQFGKPVTLSCSQTLNHNVMYWYQQKSSQAPKLLFHYYDKDFNNEADTPDNFQSRRPNTSFCFLDIRSPGLGDTAMYLCATSLTRGTQYFGPGTRLLVL.

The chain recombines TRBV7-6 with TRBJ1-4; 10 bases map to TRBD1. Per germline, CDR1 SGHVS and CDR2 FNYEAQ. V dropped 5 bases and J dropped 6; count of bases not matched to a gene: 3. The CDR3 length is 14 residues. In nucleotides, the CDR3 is TGTGCCAGCAGCCTCGGGACAGGGGATGAAAAACTGTTTTTT. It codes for CASSLGTGDEKLFF.

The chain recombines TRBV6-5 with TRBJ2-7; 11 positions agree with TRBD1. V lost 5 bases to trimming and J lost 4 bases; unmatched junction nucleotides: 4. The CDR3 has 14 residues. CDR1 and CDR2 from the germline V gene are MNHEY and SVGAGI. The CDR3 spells CASSLDRGRYEQYF. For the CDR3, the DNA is TGTGCCAGCAGTCTGGACAGGGGGCGGTACGAGCAGTACTTC.

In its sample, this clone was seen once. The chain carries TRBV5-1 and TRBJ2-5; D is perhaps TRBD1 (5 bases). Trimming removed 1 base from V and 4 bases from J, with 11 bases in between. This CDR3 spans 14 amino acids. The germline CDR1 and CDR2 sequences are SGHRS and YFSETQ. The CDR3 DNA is TGCGCCAGCAGCTTGCCTCAGGGATCAGAGACCCAGTACTTC. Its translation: CASSLPQGSETQYF.